This T cell receptor beta chain was sequenced during a study of siplizumab effects on memory and regulatory T cells. V lost 2 bases and J 1 base, leaving 11 bases between the germline ends. CDR1 MNHEY and CDR2 SMNVEV come from the germline V gene (reference sequence). The CDR3 contains 15 residues. To note about this clone: Its antigen is undetermined.

Study-level findings and limits: Both greater diversity than memory cells and a major contribution to the alloresponse seemed to characterize naive T cells. Tracing alloreactive clones into unstimulated subsets worked for only a minor fraction of them. Alloreactive sequences from unstimulated CD4+ memory cells fell significantly with siplizumab.

This table comes from immunoSEQ multiplex PCR, and its TCRdb copy is limited to in-frame clones, with some not included. Here the sample spans tens of thousands of clones, roughly 95% being singletons. The material sequenced was naive CD4+ T cells sorted from blood. V is TRBV27 and J is TRBJ1-2; possible D gene TRBD1, 5 bases. The sequence derives from a human donor in good health. Written as DNA, the CDR3 is TGTGCCAGCAGTTTAACGGGGCTCGTTAACTATGGCTACACCTTC. It yields the protein CASSLTGLVNYGYTF.